This note documents a single TCR beta chain sequence. Using immunoSEQ multiplex PCR, the repertoire was profiled, and TCRdb retains in-frame clones only, with some absent. The sample contains about 670,000 clones, 85% to 90% of which appear only once. The data stem from a study of blood T cell repertoires in COVID-19. The CDR3 covers 12 residues. The germline CDR1 and CDR2 sequences are SGHRS and YFSETQ. The V gene lost 4 bases and the J gene lost 10 bases, with 14 bases spanning the gap. The source is a woman aged 18-35 years with acute or convalescent COVID-19. Input material: peripheral blood. This sequence joins TRBV5-1 and TRBJ2-5, with D perhaps TRBD2 (6 bases). The CDR3 region is CASSIDPGGQYF. CDR3 coding DNA: TGCGCCAGCAGCATCGACCCCGGGGGCCAGTACTTC.